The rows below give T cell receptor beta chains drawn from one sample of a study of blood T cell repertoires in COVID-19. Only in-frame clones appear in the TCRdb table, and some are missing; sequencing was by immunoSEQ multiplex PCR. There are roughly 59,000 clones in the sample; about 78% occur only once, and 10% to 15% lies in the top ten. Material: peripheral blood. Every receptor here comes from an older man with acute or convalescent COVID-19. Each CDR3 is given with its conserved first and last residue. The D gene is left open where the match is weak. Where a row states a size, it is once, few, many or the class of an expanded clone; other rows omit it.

TGTGCCAGTATTGGAGACCCTACTAGCAATCAGCCCCAGCATTTT	CASIGDPTSNQPQHF	NA	TRBV19	15	TRBJ1-5	NA
TGCAGCGTTGAAGCAGGGTCTCGAGCTTTCTTT	CSVEAGSRAFF	few	TRBV29-1	11	TRBJ1-1	NA
TGTGCCAGCAGCTTAGGACAGGTGAACACTGAAGCTTTCTTT	CASSLGQVNTEAFF	NA	TRBV7-9	14	TRBJ1-1	NA
TGTGCCAGCAGTTTCCGGCGGGCTACCGGGACAGGGCATCGAGAGACCCAGTACTTC	CASSFRRATGTGHRETQYF	NA	TRBV28	19	TRBJ2-5	TRBD1
TGCAGCGTTGGATACGGGAGAAGCACAGATACGCAGTATTTT	CSVGYGRSTDTQYF	NA	TRBV29-1	14	TRBJ2-3	NA
TGTGCCAGCAGTCCTGACAGGGAAGCTTTCTTT	CASSPDREAFF	NA	TRBV7-9	11	TRBJ1-1	NA
TGTGCCAGCAGCAAGGCAGGGAAGGGCACCGGGGAGCTGTTTTTT	CASSKAGKGTGELFF	few	TRBV7-3	15	TRBJ2-2	NA
TGTGCCAGCAGAGATACCGGGACAGGCCCTTCACCCCTCCACTTT	CASRDTGTGPSPLHF	NA	TRBV6-5	15	TRBJ1-6	TRBD1
TGTGCCAGCAGACTACTAGCGGAGGCGGGAGATACGCAGTATTTT	CASRLLAEAGDTQYF	NA	TRBV7-9	15	TRBJ2-3	TRBD2
TGTGCCAGCAGCACTATGAGCGGGAGCTTTAGTAATGAGCAGTTCTTC	CASSTMSGSFSNEQFF	NA	TRBV11-2	16	TRBJ2-1	TRBD2
TGTGCCACCAGCAGAGGGGGCGGGGGGTACACCGGGGAGCTGTTTTTT	CATSRGGGGYTGELFF	NA	TRBV15	16	TRBJ2-2	TRBD2
TGTGCCAGCAGCCAAGATGCGGGAGGCGGCGAGACCCAGTACTTC	CASSQDAGGGETQYF	few	TRBV4-2	15	TRBJ2-5	TRBD2
TGTGCCAGCAGCCCACAGGAAGGATTTTATGAAAAACTGTTTTTT	CASSPQEGFYEKLFF	few	TRBV21-1	15	TRBJ1-4	NA
TGTGCCAGCAGCTACTCGGAGGGCTCGGGCCATGAGCAGTTCTTC	CASSYSEGSGHEQFF	NA	TRBV6-2/TRBV6-3	15	TRBJ2-1	NA
TGTGCCAGCAGCTCTGACTATGGCTACACCTTC	CASSSDYGYTF	NA	TRBV11-3	11	TRBJ1-2	NA
TGTGCCAGTAGTGAAACAGGCCGCCTGAACTATGGCTACACCTTC	CASSETGRLNYGYTF	NA	TRBV19	15	TRBJ1-2	NA
TGTGCCAGCAGTATCTACAGGGGGTTGACTGGAAACACCATATATTTT	CASSIYRGLTGNTIYF	NA	TRBV28	16	TRBJ1-3	TRBD1
TGCGCCAGCAGCCCGGGGGGCCAGAACACTGAAGCTTTCTTT	CASSPGGQNTEAFF	NA	TRBV5-1	14	TRBJ1-1	NA
TGTGCCAGCAGTTACTCCCGGGGTGGAAACATTCAGTACTTC	CASSYSRGGNIQYF	once	TRBV6-5	14	TRBJ2-4	NA
TGTGCCAGCAAGTGGGCAACCTCCTACAATGAGCAGTTCTTC	CASKWATSYNEQFF	NA	TRBV11-3	14	TRBJ2-1	NA
TGTGCCACCGCGGCGGGCGGGAGATCCTACGAGCAGTACTTC	CATAAGGRSYEQYF	NA	TRBV24-1	14	TRBJ2-7	TRBD2
TGCAGCGTTGCCAGGGACTCTGGGGCCAACGTCCTGACTTTC	CSVARDSGANVLTF	NA	TRBV29-1	14	TRBJ2-6	NA
TGTGCCAGCAGCCAATCGACGGGCACTGAAGCTTTCTTT	CASSQSTGTEAFF	many	TRBV16	13	TRBJ1-1	NA
TGTGCCAGCAGTCCAGGGTCATGGGGCAATCAGCCCCAGCATTTT	CASSPGSWGNQPQHF	few	TRBV6-1	15	TRBJ1-5	NA
TGTGCCAGCAGCCAAGATCAGAATACAAAGCAGTACTTC	CASSQDQNTKQYF	NA	TRBV14	13	TRBJ2-7	NA
TGTGCCAGTAGTACGGGACAGGAACTCTATGGCTACACCTTC	CASSTGQELYGYTF	NA	TRBV19	14	TRBJ1-2	TRBD1
TGTGCCTCTCGACAGGGCTCCTATAATTCACCCCTCCACTTT	CASRQGSYNSPLHF	few	TRBV30	14	TRBJ1-6	TRBD1
TGCAGCGTCGGACTAGCGGGCAATGAGCAGTTCTTC	CSVGLAGNEQFF	few	TRBV29-1	12	TRBJ2-1	TRBD2
TGTGCCACCAGTGATTCAGGAGGCGAAAAACTGTTTTTT	CATSDSGGEKLFF	NA	TRBV24-1	13	TRBJ1-4	NA
TGTGCCACCAGTGATTCCCGACGCGCAGGGGAAGCTTTCTTT	CATSDSRRAGEAFF	NA	TRBV24-1	14	TRBJ1-1	NA
TGTGCCAGCCGGGTCGACAACACCGGGGAGCTGTTTTTT	CASRVDNTGELFF	NA	TRBV2	13	TRBJ2-2	NA
TGTGCCAGTAGCCCCGCCATTGGGGGACTAGTCCGAGAGACCCAGTACTTC	CASSPAIGGLVRETQYF	NA	TRBV19	17	TRBJ2-5	TRBD2
TGTGCCAGTAGTATACTGGGGGCCCAGGGGGCTGGCACTGAAGCTTTCTTT	CASSILGAQGAGTEAFF	NA	TRBV19	17	TRBJ1-1	TRBD1
TGTGCCAGTAGTATACAGGATATTAATGAAAAACTGTTTTTT	CASSIQDINEKLFF	few	TRBV19	14	TRBJ1-4	NA
TGCGCCAGCAGTGACCGTTTAGTCTCCGGGGAGCTGTTTTTT	CASSDRLVSGELFF	NA	TRBV10-1	14	TRBJ2-2	NA
TGTGCCAGCAGCCCTCAGGCGCGCACAGATACGCAGTATTTT	CASSPQARTDTQYF	NA	TRBV5-4	14	TRBJ2-3	NA
TGTGCCAGCAGGCGTTCAGGGGGTAACACTGAAGCTTTCTTT	CASRRSGGNTEAFF	NA	TRBV3-1/TRBV3-2	14	TRBJ1-1	TRBD1
TGTGCCAGCAGCTTGGCCTTAAGCGGAGGACAAGAGACCCAGTACTTC	CASSLALSGGQETQYF	NA	TRBV5-5	16	TRBJ2-5	NA
TGCAGCGTAGGGACAGGGAATGGCTACACCTTC	CSVGTGNGYTF	once	TRBV29-1	11	TRBJ1-2	TRBD1
TGTGCCAGTAGTGCGAATTCCAACGTCCTGACTTTC	CASSANSNVLTF	NA	TRBV19	12	TRBJ2-6	NA
TGTGCCAGCCGTCGCGGGGACCGGGATTCCTATGGCTACACCTTC	CASRRGDRDSYGYTF	few	TRBV5-4	15	TRBJ1-2	NA
TGCAGCGCCCGAGGTATGGCAGGGAGGGGTTACGAGCAGTACTTC	CSARGMAGRGYEQYF	once	TRBV29-1	15	TRBJ2-7	TRBD2
TGTGCCAGCAGCTCGACAGGGTTTGGTGGCTACACCTTC	CASSSTGFGGYTF	NA	TRBV5-4	13	TRBJ1-2	TRBD1
TGCGCCAGCAGCCAGGCAGGGCAAGCTAAGTCAGATACGCAGTATTTT	CASSQAGQAKSDTQYF	NA	TRBV4-1	16	TRBJ2-3	NA
TGTGCCAGCAGCCCCCGGGACAGTCAAGAGACCCAGTACTTC	CASSPRDSQETQYF	NA	TRBV11-2	14	TRBJ2-5	TRBD1
TGTGCCAGCAGAACCGCGGGTTCCTACGAGCAGTACTTC	CASRTAGSYEQYF	NA	TRBV3-1/TRBV3-2	13	TRBJ2-7	NA
TGTGCCAGCAGCTTGAGGACAACGAACACCGGGGAGCTGTTTTTT	CASSLRTTNTGELFF	NA	TRBV7-9	15	TRBJ2-2	NA
TGTGCCAGCAGCCAAGGGTTTGGGGACACAGCTGGAAACACCATATATTTT	CASSQGFGDTAGNTIYF	NA	TRBV3-1/TRBV3-2	17	TRBJ1-3	NA
TGTGCCTGGAGTGTTCAGGCTCGCTCTGGAAACACCATATATTTT	CAWSVQARSGNTIYF	NA	TRBV30	15	TRBJ1-3	NA
TGCGCCAGCAGCCAAACAGGGGGCAGGGGAGAGACCCAGTACTTC	CASSQTGGRGETQYF	NA	TRBV5-1	15	TRBJ2-5	TRBD1
TGTGCCAGCAGCCCCTTAGGGACAGGGAACACCGGGGAGCTGTTTTTT	CASSPLGTGNTGELFF	once	TRBV2	16	TRBJ2-2	TRBD1
TGTGCCAGTAGGAGGGGGTTCGAGAACACTGAAGCTTTCTTT	CASRRGFENTEAFF	NA	TRBV19	14	TRBJ1-1	NA
TGCACAGGGGTCGGGGCATACCAAGAGACCCAGTACTTC	CTGVGAYQETQYF	NA	TRBV29-1	13	TRBJ2-5	NA
TGCGCCAGCAGCTGGACTAGCGGGGGCACAGATACGCAGTATTTT	CASSWTSGGTDTQYF	few	TRBV5-1	15	TRBJ2-3	TRBD2
TGTGCCACCAGTGATCCGGCCGGAGACGGGGAGACCCAGTACTTC	CATSDPAGDGETQYF	once	TRBV24-1	15	TRBJ2-5	NA
TGTGCCAGCAGTCGGGGTCGGATGACTGGACAAGACAATGAGCAGTTCTTC	CASSRGRMTGQDNEQFF	NA	TRBV6-6	17	TRBJ2-1	NA
TGTGCCAGCAGCCGGGTAGAGACCCAGTACTTC	CASSRVETQYF	NA	TRBV5-6	11	TRBJ2-5	NA
TGTGCCAGCAGCTCTGGAGTTGAAGAGACCCAGTACTTC	CASSSGVEETQYF	NA	TRBV9	13	TRBJ2-5	NA
TGCGCCAGCAGCTTGATGGACGGGAGCGAGCAGTTCTTC	CASSLMDGSEQFF	NA	TRBV5-1	13	TRBJ2-1	NA